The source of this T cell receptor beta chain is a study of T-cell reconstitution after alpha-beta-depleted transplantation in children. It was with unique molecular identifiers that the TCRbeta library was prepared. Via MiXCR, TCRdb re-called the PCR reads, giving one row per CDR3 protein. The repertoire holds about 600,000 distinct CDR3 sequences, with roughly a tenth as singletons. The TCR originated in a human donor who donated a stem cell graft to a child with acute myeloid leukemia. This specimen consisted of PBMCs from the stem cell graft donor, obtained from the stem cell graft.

The CDR3 loop is CASSPDRAGELFF. The CDR3 DNA sequence: TGTGCCAGCAGCCCCGACAGGGCCGGGGAGCTGTTTTTT. The chain is built from TRBV12-3 or TRBV12-4 and TRBJ2-2; 7 positions match TRBD1. Trimming removed 6 bases from V and 6 bases from J; junction bases left unmatched: 4. The length of the CDR3 is 13 residues.